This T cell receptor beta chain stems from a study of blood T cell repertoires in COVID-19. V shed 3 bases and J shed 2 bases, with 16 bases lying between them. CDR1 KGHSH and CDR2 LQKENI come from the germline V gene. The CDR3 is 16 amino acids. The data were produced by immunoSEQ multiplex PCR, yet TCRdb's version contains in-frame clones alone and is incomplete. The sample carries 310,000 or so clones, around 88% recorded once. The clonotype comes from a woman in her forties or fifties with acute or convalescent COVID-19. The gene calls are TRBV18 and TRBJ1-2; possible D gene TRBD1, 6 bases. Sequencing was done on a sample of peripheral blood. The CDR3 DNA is TGTGCCAGCTCACCGGCACAGGGAAACTTCAACTATGGCTACACCTTC. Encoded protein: CASSPAQGNFNYGYTF.